This T cell receptor (beta chain) was recovered during a study of blood T cell repertoires in COVID-19. Background on the study: The United States, Italy and Spain provided the acute and convalescent COVID-19 samples.

Germline values: CDR1 SGHAT, CDR2 FQNNGV. This CDR3 has 15 residues. Trimming removed 0 bases from V and 1 base from J, with 9 bases in between. Methods used by the authors: For nucleated cells, counts were estimated from reference gene primer amplification. Data came from immunoSEQ multiplex PCR; TCRdb stores just in-frame clones and leaves some out. V and J calls and clone size are as listed in that table; D and trimming were resolved from the DNA. The profile shows 70,000 to 95,000 clones, about nine tenths of them singletons. This clone was recorded once. The clonotype was recovered from a man aged 50 to 59 with COVID-19, enrolled during active disease. The specimen was peripheral blood. The chain carries TRBV11-2 and TRBJ1-2; D not resolved. CDR3 bases: TGTGCCAGCAGCTTAGATTACGGGATTAACTATGGCTACACCTTC. Protein sequence: CASSLDYGINYGYTF.